The following is a T cell receptor (beta chain) sequence with its context. The table came from immunoSEQ multiplex PCR; TCRdb's copy has only in-frame clones and leaves some out. The sample contains more than 110,000 clones, approximately 80% of which appear only once. This sample was included in a study of blood T cell repertoires in COVID-19. Study summary: Spain, Italy and the United States supplied samples that represented acute and convalescent COVID-19. Nucleic acid was either cDNA or gDNA, and it came from T cells, B-cell-depleted T cells, or PBMCs.

J gave up 7 bases and V 2 bases, and 7 bases lay outside the gene matches. CDR3 length: 15 residues. In germline, CDR1 is SGHRS, CDR2 YFSETQ. The chain combines TRBV5-1 with TRBJ2-1, with TRBD2 identical over 9 bases. This TCR derives from an elderly woman in a cohort sampled during active or convalescent COVID-19. Sequenced material: peripheral blood. CDR3 loop: CASSLTSGPSNEQFF. CDR3 DNA: TGCGCCAGCAGCTTAACTAGCGGGCCTTCGAATGAGCAGTTCTTC.